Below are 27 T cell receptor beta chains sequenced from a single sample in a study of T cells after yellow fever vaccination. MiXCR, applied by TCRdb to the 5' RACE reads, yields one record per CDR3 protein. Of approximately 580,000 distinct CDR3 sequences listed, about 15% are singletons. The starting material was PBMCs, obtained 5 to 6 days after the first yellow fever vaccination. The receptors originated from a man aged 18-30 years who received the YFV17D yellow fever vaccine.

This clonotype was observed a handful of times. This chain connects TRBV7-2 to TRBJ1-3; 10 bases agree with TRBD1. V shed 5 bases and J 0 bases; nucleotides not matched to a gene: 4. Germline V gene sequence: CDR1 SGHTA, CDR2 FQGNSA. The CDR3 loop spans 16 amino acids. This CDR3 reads CASSPRTGGSGNTIYF. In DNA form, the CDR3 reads TGTGCCAGCAGCCCGAGGACAGGGGGCTCTGGAAACACCATATATTTT.

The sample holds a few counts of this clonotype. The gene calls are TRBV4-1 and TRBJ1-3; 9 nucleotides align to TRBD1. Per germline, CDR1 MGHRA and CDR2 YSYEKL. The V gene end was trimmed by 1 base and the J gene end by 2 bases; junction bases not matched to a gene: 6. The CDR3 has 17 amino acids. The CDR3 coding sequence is TGCGCCAGCAGCCAAGGAACAGGGGGCACGCCTGGAAACACCATATATTTT. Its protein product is CASSQGTGGTPGNTIYF.

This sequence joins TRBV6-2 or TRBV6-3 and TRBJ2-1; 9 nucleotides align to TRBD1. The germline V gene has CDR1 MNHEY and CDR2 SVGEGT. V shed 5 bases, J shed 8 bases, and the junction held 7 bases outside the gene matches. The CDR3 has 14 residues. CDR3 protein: CASSRTGVRYEQFF. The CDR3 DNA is TGTGCCAGCAGTCGGACAGGGGTCCGATATGAGCAGTTCTTC.

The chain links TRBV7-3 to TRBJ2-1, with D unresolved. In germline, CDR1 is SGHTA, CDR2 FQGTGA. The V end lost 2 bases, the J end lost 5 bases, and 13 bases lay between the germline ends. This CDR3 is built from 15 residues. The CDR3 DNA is TGTGCCAGCAGCTTAGGGCCAGGAAGGAACAATGAGCAGTTCTTC. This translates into CASSLGPGRNNEQFF.

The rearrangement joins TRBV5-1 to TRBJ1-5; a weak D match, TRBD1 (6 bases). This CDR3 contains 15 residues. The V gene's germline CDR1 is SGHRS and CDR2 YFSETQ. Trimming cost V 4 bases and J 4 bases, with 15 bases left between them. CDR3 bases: TGCGCCAGCAGCCTAGGCGGGACAACAAATCAGCCCCAGCATTTT. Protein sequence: CASSLGGTTNQPQHF.

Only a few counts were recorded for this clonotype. The CDR3 spells CASSLDRREKLFF. CDR3 in DNA: TGTGCCAGCAGCTTAGATAGACGGGAAAAACTGTTTTTT. This chain connects TRBV11-2 to TRBJ1-4; no clear D. Trimming took off 0 bases at V and 8 bases at J, with 7 bases between the two ends. Germline-derived CDR1 and CDR2 are SGHAT and FQNNGV. This CDR3 comprises 13 residues.

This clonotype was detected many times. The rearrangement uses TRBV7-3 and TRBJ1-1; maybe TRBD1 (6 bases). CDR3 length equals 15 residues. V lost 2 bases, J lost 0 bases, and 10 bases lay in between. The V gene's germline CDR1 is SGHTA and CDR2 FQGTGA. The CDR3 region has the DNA TGTGCCAGCAGCTTAGGGGGCACGGTGAACACTGAAGCTTTCTTT. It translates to CASSLGGTVNTEAFF.

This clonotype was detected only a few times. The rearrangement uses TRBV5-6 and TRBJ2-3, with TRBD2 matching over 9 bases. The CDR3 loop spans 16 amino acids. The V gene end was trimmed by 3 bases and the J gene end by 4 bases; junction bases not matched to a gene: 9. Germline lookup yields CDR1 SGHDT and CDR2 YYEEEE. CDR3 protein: CASSSLGGGGADTQYF. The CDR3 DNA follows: TGTGCCAGCAGCTCACTCGGGGGCGGGGGGGCAGATACGCAGTATTTT.

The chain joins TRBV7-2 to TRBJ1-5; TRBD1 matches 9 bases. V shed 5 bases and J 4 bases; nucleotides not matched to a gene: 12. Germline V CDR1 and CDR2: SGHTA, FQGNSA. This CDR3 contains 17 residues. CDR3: CASSLRLGTGTNQPQHF. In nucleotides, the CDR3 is TGTGCCAGCAGCCTGAGGCTAGGGACAGGGACGAATCAGCCCCAGCATTTT.

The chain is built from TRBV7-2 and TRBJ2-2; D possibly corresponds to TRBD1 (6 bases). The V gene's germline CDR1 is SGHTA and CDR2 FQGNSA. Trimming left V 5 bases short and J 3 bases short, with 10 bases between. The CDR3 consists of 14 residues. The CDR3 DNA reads TGTGCCAGCAGCCAGGACAGCCACACCGGGGAGCTGTTTTTT. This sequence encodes CASSQDSHTGELFF. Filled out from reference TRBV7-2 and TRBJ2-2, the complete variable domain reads GAGVSQSPSNKVTEKGKDVELRCDPISGHTALYWYRQSLGQGLEFLIYFQGNSAPDKSGLPSDRFSAERTGGSVSTLTIQRTQQEDSAVYLCASSQDSHTGELFFGEGSRLTVL.

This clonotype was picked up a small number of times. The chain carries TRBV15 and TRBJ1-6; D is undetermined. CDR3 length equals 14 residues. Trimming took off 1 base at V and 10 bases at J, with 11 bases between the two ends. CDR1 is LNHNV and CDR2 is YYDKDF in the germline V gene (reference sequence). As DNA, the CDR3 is TGTGCCACCAGCAGAGGACGGGAAGACTCACCCCTCCACTTT. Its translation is CATSRGREDSPLHF.

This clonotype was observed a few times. The CDR3 nucleotides read TGCAGTGCTAGGATGGGCCGAGACTCACCCCTCCACTTT. Encoded protein: CSARMGRDSPLHF. The V gene is TRBV20-1, the J gene TRBJ1-6, with D unresolved. The CDR3 totals 13 residues. V shed 3 bases and J shed 10 bases, with 13 bases lying between them. Germline lookup yields CDR1 DFQATT and CDR2 SNEGSKA (reference sequence).

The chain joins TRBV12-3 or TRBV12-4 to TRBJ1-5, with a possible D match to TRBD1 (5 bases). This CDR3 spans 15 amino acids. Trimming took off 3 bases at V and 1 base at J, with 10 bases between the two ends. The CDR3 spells CASSLWQGSNQPQHF. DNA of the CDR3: TGTGCCAGCAGTTTGTGGCAGGGCAGCAATCAGCCCCAGCATTTT.

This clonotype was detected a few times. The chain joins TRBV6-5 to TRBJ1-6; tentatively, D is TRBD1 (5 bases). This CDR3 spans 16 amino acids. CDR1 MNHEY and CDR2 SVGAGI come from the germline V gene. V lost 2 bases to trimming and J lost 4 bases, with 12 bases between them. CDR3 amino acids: CASSYRLGRYNSPLHF. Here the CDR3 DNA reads TGTGCCAGCAGTTACAGGTTGGGACGGTATAATTCACCCCTCCACTTT.

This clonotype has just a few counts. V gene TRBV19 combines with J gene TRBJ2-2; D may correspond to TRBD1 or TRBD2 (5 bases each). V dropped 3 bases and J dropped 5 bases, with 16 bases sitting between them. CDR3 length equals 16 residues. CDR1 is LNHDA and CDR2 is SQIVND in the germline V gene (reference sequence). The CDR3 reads CASSIYPGWGTGELFF. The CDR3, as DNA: TGTGCCAGTAGTATCTATCCAGGGTGGGGGACCGGGGAGCTGTTTTTT.

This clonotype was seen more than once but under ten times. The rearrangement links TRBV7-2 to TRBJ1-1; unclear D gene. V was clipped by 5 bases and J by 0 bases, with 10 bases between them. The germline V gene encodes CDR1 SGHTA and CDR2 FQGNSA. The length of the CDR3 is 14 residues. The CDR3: CASSPRRLNTEAFF. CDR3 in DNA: TGTGCCAGCAGCCCCCGCCGGTTGAACACTGAAGCTTTCTTT.

CDR3 loop: CASSHQIAGVTDTQYF. CDR3 bases: TGTGCCAGCAGCCACCAGATAGCGGGGGTCACAGATACGCAGTATTTT. This chain connects TRBV4-2 to TRBJ2-3, with TRBD2 matching over 9 bases. There are 16 residues in the CDR3. With V trimmed by 3 bases and J by 2 bases, 6 bases remained unmatched. Germline CDR1 reads LGHNA; CDR2 reads YNFKEQ.

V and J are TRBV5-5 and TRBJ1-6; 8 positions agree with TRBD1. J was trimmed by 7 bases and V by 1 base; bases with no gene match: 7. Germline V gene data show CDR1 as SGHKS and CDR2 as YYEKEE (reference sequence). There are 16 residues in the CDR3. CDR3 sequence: CASSLWDRLGNSPLHF. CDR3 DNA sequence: TGTGCCAGCAGCTTGTGGGACAGGTTGGGGAATTCACCCCTCCACTTT. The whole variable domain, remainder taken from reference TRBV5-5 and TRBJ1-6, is DAGVTQSPTHLIKTRGQQVTLRCSPISGHKSVSWYQQVLGQGPQFIFQYYEKEERGRGNFPDRFSARQFPNYSSELNVNALLLGDSALYLCASSLWDRLGNSPLHFGNGTRLTVT.

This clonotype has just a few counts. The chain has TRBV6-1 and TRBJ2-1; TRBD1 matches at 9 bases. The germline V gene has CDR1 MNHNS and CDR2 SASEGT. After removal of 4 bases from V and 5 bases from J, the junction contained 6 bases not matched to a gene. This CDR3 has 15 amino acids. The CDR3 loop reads CASSVDRGGHNEQFF. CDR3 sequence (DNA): TGTGCCAGCAGTGTTGACAGGGGGGGCCACAATGAGCAGTTCTTC.

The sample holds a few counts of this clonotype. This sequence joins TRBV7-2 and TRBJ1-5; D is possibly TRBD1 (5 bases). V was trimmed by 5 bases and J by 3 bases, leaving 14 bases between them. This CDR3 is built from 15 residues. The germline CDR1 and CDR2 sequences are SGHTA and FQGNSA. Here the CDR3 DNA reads TGTGCCAGCAGCCCTTGGGACGCGCACAATCAGCCCCAGCATTTT. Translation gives CASSPWDAHNQPQHF.

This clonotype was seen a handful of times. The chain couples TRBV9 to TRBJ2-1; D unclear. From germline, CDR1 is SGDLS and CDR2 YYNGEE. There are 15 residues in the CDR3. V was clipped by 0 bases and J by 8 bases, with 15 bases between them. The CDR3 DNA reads TGTGCCAGCAGCGTAGCTACGATAGTCCCCCATGAGCAGTTCTTC. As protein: CASSVATIVPHEQFF. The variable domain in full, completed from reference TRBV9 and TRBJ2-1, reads DSGVTQTPKHLITATGQRVTLRCSPRSGDLSVYWYQQSLDQGLQFLIQYYNGEERAKGNILERFSAQQFPDLHSELNLSSLELGDSALYFCASSVATIVPHEQFFGPGTRLTVL.

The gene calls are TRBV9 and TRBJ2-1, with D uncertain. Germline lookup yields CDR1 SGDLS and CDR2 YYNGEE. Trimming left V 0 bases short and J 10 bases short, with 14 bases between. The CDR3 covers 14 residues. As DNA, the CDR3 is TGTGCCAGCAGCGTAGTGGCAGTGTCGGCCGAGCAGTTCTTC. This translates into CASSVVAVSAEQFF.

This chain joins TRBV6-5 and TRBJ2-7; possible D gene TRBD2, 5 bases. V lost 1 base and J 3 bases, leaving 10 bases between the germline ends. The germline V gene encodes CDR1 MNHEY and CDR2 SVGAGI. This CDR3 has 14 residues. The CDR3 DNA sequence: TGTGCCAGCAGTTACTTTTCCGACTACTACGAGCAGTACTTC. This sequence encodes CASSYFSDYYEQYF.

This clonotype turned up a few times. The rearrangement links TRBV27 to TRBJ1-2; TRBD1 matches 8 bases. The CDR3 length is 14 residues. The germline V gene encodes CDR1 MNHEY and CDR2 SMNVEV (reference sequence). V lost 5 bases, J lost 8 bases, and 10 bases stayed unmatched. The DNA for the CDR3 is TGTGCCAGCAGTCCAAAGACAGGGGCGAACGGCTACACCTTC. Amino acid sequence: CASSPKTGANGYTF.

The CDR3 loop is CASSYRWGGEQFF. CDR3 nucleotides: TGTGCCAGCAGTTACCGTTGGGGCGGTGAGCAGTTCTTC. This chain uses TRBV6-5 with TRBJ2-1; D possibly corresponds to TRBD1 (5 bases). This CDR3 is built from 13 residues. Germline CDR1 is MNHEY and CDR2 is SVGAGI. The V end lost 2 bases, the J end lost 9 bases, and 11 bases lay between the germline ends.

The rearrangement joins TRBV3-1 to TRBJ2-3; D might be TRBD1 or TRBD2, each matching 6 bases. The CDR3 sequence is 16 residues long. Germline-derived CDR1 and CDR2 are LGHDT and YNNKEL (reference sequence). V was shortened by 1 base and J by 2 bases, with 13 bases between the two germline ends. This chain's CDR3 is CASSQVLGGDTDTQYF. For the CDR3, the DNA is TGTGCCAGCAGCCAAGTATTGGGGGGCGACACAGATACGCAGTATTTT.

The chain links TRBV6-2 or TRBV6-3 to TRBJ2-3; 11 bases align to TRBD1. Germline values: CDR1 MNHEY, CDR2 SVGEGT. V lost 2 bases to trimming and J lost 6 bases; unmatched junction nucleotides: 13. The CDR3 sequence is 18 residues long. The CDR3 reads CASSYDRGQGEYRDTQYF. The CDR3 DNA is TGTGCCAGCAGTTACGATCGGGGACAGGGGGAGTATCGGGATACGCAGTATTTT.